Reported below is one T cell receptor (beta chain). What it binds is not known. This entry comes from a study of shared clonotypes between healthy human individuals. Study-wide findings and caveats: Clonotype sharing among donors was thought likely to change with sequencing depth.

Genomic DNA of each subset was evenly split across several immunoSEQ plates. Clones were read by immunoSEQ multiplex PCR, and TCRdb kept only the in-frame ones, dropping some. Among over a million clones listed, about three quarters were seen once. The clonotype was recovered from a man between 18 and 29 years old in good health. Material for sequencing was memory CD4+ T cells sorted from blood. Specified subset: CD45RA-negative fraction.

CDR3 sequence: CASCTDTQYF. CDR3 coding DNA: TGTGCCAGCTGCACAGATACGCAGTATTTT. This rearrangement joins TRBV2 to TRBJ2-3; D not resolved. Germline CDR1 and CDR2: SNHLY and FYNNEI. CDR3 length equals 10 residues. V lost 8 bases and J 1 base, leaving 1 base between the germline ends.